This TCR beta chain stems from a study of T cell changes during pregnancy in multiple sclerosis. Produced via immunoSEQ multiplex PCR; TCRdb's table is partial and in-frame only. The sample contains some 60,000 clones, about nine tenths of which appear only once. Looked up from germline, CDR1 is SQVTM and CDR2 is ANQGSEA. The CDR3 runs to 13 residues. V shed 3 bases and J shed 4 bases, with 12 bases lying between them. The sequence was obtained from a female donor with multiple sclerosis, enrolled in a pregnancy study. Sequenced material: peripheral blood, taken after pregnancy. V and J are TRBV29-1 and TRBJ2-5; D gene ambiguous. The CDR3 here is CSVDGGYGETQYF. Written as DNA, the CDR3 is TGCAGCGTTGATGGCGGCTATGGAGAGACCCAGTACTTC.